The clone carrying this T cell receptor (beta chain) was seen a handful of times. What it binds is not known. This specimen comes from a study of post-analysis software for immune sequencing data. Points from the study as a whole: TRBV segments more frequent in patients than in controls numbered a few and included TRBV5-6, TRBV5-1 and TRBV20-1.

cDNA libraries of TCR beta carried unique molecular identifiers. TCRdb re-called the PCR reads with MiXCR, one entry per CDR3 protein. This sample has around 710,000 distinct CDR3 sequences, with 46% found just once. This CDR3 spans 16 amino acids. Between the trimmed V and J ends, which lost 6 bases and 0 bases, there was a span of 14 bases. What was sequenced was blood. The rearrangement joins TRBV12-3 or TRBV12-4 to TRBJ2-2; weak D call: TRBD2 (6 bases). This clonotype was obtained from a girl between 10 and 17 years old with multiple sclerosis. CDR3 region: CASSQTSSSNTGELFF. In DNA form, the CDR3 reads TGTGCCAGCAGCCAAACTAGCAGTTCGAACACCGGGGAGCTGTTTTTT.